One sample yielded the 12 T cell receptor beta chains listed below, sequenced in a study of early T cells in non-severe SARS-CoV-2 infection (dated by TCRdb to the early 2020s). The library came from 5' RACE. Instrument used: NextSeq 500. TCRdb's own reprocessing of the public reads used fastp at Q25 and MiXCR and kept productive beta chains. When rows share a CDR3 protein, they turn into one entry using the most common DNA and genes. The sample profile shows around 98,000 distinct CDR3 sequences; 9.5% to 12% of them were found once. Roughly 5% of the sample goes to the ten largest clones. Material for sequencing was whole blood. These receptors were taken from an adult who was a healthcare worker with PCR-confirmed SARS-CoV-2 infection or an uninfected control (not recorded which).

About this clonotype: Its ends do not fully match the called genes, so a read error is possible. The CDR3 loop reads CATSGQIEAIF. The DNA for the CDR3 is TGTGCCACCTCCGGGCAAATCGAGGCCATCTTT. The chain has TRBV28 and TRBJ1-1; no clear D. The germline V gene has CDR1 MDHEN and CDR2 SYDVKM. This CDR3 region has 11 residues. Full variable domain (outside the CDR3, taken from reference TRBV28 and TRBJ1-1): DVKVTQSSRYLVKRTGEKVFLECVQDMDHENMFWYRQDPGLGLRLIYFSYDVKMKEKGDIPEGYSVSREKKERFSLILESASTNQTSMYLCATSGQIEAIFGQGTRLTVV.

V and J are TRBV12-3 or TRBV12-4 and TRBJ1-2, with a weak D call TRBD1 (6 bases). The CDR3 extends over 14 amino acids. Trimming removed 4 bases at V and 4 bases at J, with 13 bases between. CDR3 nucleotides: TGTGCCAGCAGTTACGGCAGGGGCCCCTATGGCTACACCTTC. Its translation: CASSYGRGPYGYTF.

This clonotype was counted ten times or more. This CDR3 reads CASSHSWRGGELFF. Here the CDR3 DNA reads TGTGCCAGCAGCCATAGTTGGCGAGGCGGGGAGCTGTTTTTT. This chain connects TRBV3-1 to TRBJ2-2; D is unresolved. The CDR3 is 14 residues long. V was shortened by 3 bases and J by 7 bases, with 12 bases between the two germline ends. CDR1 and CDR2 (germline): LGHDT, YNNKEL (reference sequence).

This clonotype came up a few times. The chain joins TRBV7-9 to TRBJ1-5, with TRBD1 as a possible D gene (6 bases). Germline loops: CDR1 SEHNR, CDR2 FQNEAQ (reference sequence). This CDR3 contains 16 residues. The V end was cut by 1 base, the J end by 3 bases, with 13 bases between. The CDR3: CASSLGAGGINQPQHF. The CDR3 DNA is TGTGCCAGCAGCTTAGGTGCGGGGGGCATCAATCAGCCCCAGCATTTT.

The table lists this clonotype with many counts. The rearrangement joins TRBV5-1 to TRBJ1-2, with no clear D. The CDR3 contains 14 residues. Germline V gene data show CDR1 as SGHRS and CDR2 as YFSETQ. Trimming took off 0 bases at V and 4 bases at J, with 10 bases between the two ends. DNA of the CDR3: TGCGCCAGCAGCTTGGTAGGCCGGAGCTATGGCTACACCTTC. Translating gives CASSLVGRSYGYTF.

This clonotype was seen repeatedly, ten times or more. The V and J genes are TRBV10-2 and TRBJ2-3; no firm D call. V lost 3 bases, J lost 1 base, and 2 bases lay in between. CDR3 length: 12 amino acids. Germline loops: CDR1 WSHSY, CDR2 SAAADI. This CDR3 reads CASSDRTDTQYF. The CDR3 DNA is TGCGCCAGCAGTGACCGCACAGATACGCAGTATTTT.

This clonotype was counted between two and nine times. The V and J genes are TRBV6-5 and TRBJ2-2; 11 bases match TRBD2. Trimming took 6 bases from V and 2 from J; bases not matched to a gene: 5. The CDR3 is 16 amino acids. Germline V gene sequence: CDR1 MNHEY, CDR2 SVGAGI. The CDR3 here is CASSTGTSGNTGELFF. The CDR3 nucleotides read TGTGCCAGCAGCACCGGGACTAGCGGTAACACCGGGGAGCTGTTTTTT.

This clonotype was counted ten times or more. This sequence joins TRBV3-1 and TRBJ1-1; possibly TRBD1 for D (5 bases). CDR3 size: 15 residues. The V gene lost 3 bases and the J gene lost 4 bases, with 15 bases spanning the gap. The V gene's germline CDR1 is LGHDT and CDR2 YNNKEL (reference sequence). CDR3 sequence (DNA): TGTGCCAGCAGCCACCGTCTAGGTGGGGGCACTGAAGCTTTCTTT. Its protein is CASSHRLGGGTEAFF.

This clonotype was counted a few times. The chain combines TRBV7-3 with TRBJ1-1; the D is unclear. The CDR3 runs to 13 residues. Looked up from germline, CDR1 is SGHTA and CDR2 is FQGTGA. Trimming cost V 2 bases and J 1 base, with 5 bases left between them. CDR3: CASSLLANTEAFF. The DNA for the CDR3 is TGTGCCAGCAGCTTACTCGCGAACACTGAAGCTTTCTTT.

This clonotype turned up a few times. The genes are TRBV20-1 and TRBJ1-2; D gene uncertain. CDR1 is DFQATT and CDR2 is SNEGSKA in the germline V gene (reference sequence). The CDR3 covers 16 residues. Trimming took 3 bases from V and 3 from J, leaving 20 bases between them. The CDR3 nucleotides read TGCAGTGCTAGGGATGGTGCCGGCAATCGTGACTATGGCTACACCTTC. This codes for CSARDGAGNRDYGYTF.

This clonotype appeared many times. The chain employs TRBV13 and TRBJ2-1, with 7 bases lining up with TRBD2. This CDR3 contains 15 residues. Trimming took 3 bases from V and 5 from J; bases not matched to a gene: 7. Germline V lookup: CDR1 PRHDT, CDR2 FYEKMQ (reference sequence). CDR3 residues: CASSFLTSPNNEQFF. DNA of the CDR3: TGTGCCAGCAGCTTCCTGACTAGCCCAAACAATGAGCAGTTCTTC. The full variable domain, rest sourced from reference TRBV13 and TRBJ2-1, is AAGVIQSPRHLIKEKRETATLKCYPIPRHDTVYWYQQGPGQDPQFLISFYEKMQSDKGSIPDRFSAQQFSDYHSELNMSSLELGDSALYFCASSFLTSPNNEQFFGPGTRLTVL.

This clonotype was counted between two and nine times. The chain combines TRBV24-1 with TRBJ1-2; D is unresolved. The V end lost 2 bases, the J end lost 4 bases, and 10 bases lay between the germline ends. This CDR3 comprises 14 residues. The germline CDR1 and CDR2 sequences are KGHDR and SFDVKD. CDR3 sequence: CATSDSGRSYGYTF. In nucleotides, the CDR3 is TGTGCCACCAGTGATTCCGGCAGAAGCTATGGCTACACCTTC.